One and the same sample provided the 9 T cell receptor beta chains below, sequenced in a study of early T cells in non-severe SARS-CoV-2 infection. TCRdb used MiXCR to reprocess the 5' RACE reads, holding one entry per CDR3 protein. The table has 70,000 to 85,000 distinct CDR3 sequences, approximately 13% seen once. Sequencing was carried out using whole blood. The receptors were gathered from an adult who was a healthcare worker with PCR-confirmed SARS-CoV-2 infection or an uninfected control (not recorded which).

The chain uses TRBV12-3 or TRBV12-4 and TRBJ2-1; TRBD1 matches at 7 bases. V lost 7 bases and J lost 5; bases outside the gene matches: 5. The CDR3 runs to 13 residues. CDR3 bases: TGTGCCAGCACTAGGGGACAGAACAATGAGCAGTTCTTC. Translated, it gives CASTRGQNNEQFF.

This clonotype was seen a few times. V gene TRBV7-8 combines with J gene TRBJ1-1, with D unresolved. CDR1 and CDR2 from the germline V gene are SGHVS and FQNEAQ. Deletions cut 2 bases from V and 10 bases from J, with 17 bases between. CDR3 length equals 14 residues. The CDR3 is CASSLIAGSTLAFF. CDR3 coding DNA: TGTGCCAGCAGCTTAATTGCCGGCTCAACTCTAGCTTTCTTT.

This clonotype was observed a few times. CDR3 nucleotide sequence: TGTGCCAGCTCACCCTCGGACAGGGCGGGTGAAGCTTTCTTT. Protein product: CASSPSDRAGEAFF. V and J are TRBV18 and TRBJ1-1; 8 positions agree with TRBD1. Germline V CDR1 and CDR2: KGHSH, LQKENI. The ends lost 3 bases at V and 7 bases at J; junction bases unmatched: 7. This CDR3 has 14 residues.

This clonotype came up many times. The rearrangement uses TRBV5-5 and TRBJ2-7; the D gene is possibly TRBD1 (5 bases). V was trimmed by 2 bases and J by 2 bases, leaving 23 bases between them. The CDR3 contains 18 residues. Germline values: CDR1 SGHKS, CDR2 YYEKEE (reference sequence). CDR3 DNA sequence: TGTGCCAGCAGCTTCACGCCCAAGGTTCGGCAGGGCCCCTACGAGCAGTACTTC. Encoded protein: CASSFTPKVRQGPYEQYF.

The sample holds a few counts of this clonotype. This sequence joins TRBV5-1 and TRBJ2-1; D is possibly TRBD2 (6 bases). V was trimmed by 4 bases and J by 3 bases, leaving 8 bases between them. CDR1 is SGHRS, CDR2 YFSETQ, per germline. The CDR3 contains 13 residues. DNA for the CDR3: TGCGCCAGCAGCCTAGCGCGCTACAATGAGCAGTTCTTC. This codes for CASSLARYNEQFF.

This clonotype was counted only a few times. This chain joins TRBV5-1 and TRBJ2-7; D is ambiguous. The CDR3 totals 14 residues. Per germline, CDR1 SGHRS and CDR2 YFSETQ. The V gene lost 2 bases and the J gene lost 0 bases, with 9 bases spanning the gap. The CDR3 loop is CASSLPSSSYEQYF. The CDR3 nucleotides read TGCGCCAGCAGCTTACCCTCGAGCTCCTACGAGCAGTACTTC.

V and J are TRBV29-1 and TRBJ2-7; 7 bases agree with TRBD2. CDR1 is SQVTM, CDR2 ANQGSEA, per germline. V lost 7 bases to trimming and J lost 5 bases; unmatched junction nucleotides: 5. The CDR3 is 11 amino acids. In DNA form, the CDR3 reads TGCAGCGCGACCCGGGGGGACGAGCAGTACTTC. Translated, it gives CSATRGDEQYF.

The V call is TRBV7-2, the J call TRBJ2-2, with 8 bases fitting TRBD2. The CDR3 has 16 residues. CDR1 is SGHTA, CDR2 FQGNSA, per germline. The junction had 9 bases not matched to a gene; V was cut back by 5 bases and J by 4 bases. DNA for the CDR3: TGTGCCAGCAGCCCATCCAGCGGGAGCGGCACCGGGGAGCTGTTTTTT. This gives the protein CASSPSSGSGTGELFF. The complete variable domain, with remaining parts taken from reference TRBV7-2 and TRBJ2-2, reads GAGVSQSPSNKVTEKGKDVELRCDPISGHTALYWYRQSLGQGLEFLIYFQGNSAPDKSGLPSDRFSAERTGGSVSTLTIQRTQQEDSAVYLCASSPSSGSGTGELFFGEGSRLTVL.

This rearrangement joins TRBV9 to TRBJ2-7, with TRBD1 matching over 11 bases. The CDR3 runs 15 residues. Germline V gene data show CDR1 as SGDLS and CDR2 as YYNGEE. V gave up 4 bases and J gave up 3 bases; unmatched junction bases: 6. The CDR3 loop is CASSPGQGGYYEQYF. DNA of the CDR3: TGTGCCAGCAGCCCGGGACAGGGGGGTTACTACGAGCAGTACTTC. Based on the CDR3 plus reference TRBV9 and TRBJ2-7, the full variable domain is DSGVTQTPKHLITATGQRVTLRCSPRSGDLSVYWYQQSLDQGLQFLIQYYNGEERAKGNILERFSAQQFPDLHSELNLSSLELGDSALYFCASSPGQGGYYEQYFGPGTRLTVT.